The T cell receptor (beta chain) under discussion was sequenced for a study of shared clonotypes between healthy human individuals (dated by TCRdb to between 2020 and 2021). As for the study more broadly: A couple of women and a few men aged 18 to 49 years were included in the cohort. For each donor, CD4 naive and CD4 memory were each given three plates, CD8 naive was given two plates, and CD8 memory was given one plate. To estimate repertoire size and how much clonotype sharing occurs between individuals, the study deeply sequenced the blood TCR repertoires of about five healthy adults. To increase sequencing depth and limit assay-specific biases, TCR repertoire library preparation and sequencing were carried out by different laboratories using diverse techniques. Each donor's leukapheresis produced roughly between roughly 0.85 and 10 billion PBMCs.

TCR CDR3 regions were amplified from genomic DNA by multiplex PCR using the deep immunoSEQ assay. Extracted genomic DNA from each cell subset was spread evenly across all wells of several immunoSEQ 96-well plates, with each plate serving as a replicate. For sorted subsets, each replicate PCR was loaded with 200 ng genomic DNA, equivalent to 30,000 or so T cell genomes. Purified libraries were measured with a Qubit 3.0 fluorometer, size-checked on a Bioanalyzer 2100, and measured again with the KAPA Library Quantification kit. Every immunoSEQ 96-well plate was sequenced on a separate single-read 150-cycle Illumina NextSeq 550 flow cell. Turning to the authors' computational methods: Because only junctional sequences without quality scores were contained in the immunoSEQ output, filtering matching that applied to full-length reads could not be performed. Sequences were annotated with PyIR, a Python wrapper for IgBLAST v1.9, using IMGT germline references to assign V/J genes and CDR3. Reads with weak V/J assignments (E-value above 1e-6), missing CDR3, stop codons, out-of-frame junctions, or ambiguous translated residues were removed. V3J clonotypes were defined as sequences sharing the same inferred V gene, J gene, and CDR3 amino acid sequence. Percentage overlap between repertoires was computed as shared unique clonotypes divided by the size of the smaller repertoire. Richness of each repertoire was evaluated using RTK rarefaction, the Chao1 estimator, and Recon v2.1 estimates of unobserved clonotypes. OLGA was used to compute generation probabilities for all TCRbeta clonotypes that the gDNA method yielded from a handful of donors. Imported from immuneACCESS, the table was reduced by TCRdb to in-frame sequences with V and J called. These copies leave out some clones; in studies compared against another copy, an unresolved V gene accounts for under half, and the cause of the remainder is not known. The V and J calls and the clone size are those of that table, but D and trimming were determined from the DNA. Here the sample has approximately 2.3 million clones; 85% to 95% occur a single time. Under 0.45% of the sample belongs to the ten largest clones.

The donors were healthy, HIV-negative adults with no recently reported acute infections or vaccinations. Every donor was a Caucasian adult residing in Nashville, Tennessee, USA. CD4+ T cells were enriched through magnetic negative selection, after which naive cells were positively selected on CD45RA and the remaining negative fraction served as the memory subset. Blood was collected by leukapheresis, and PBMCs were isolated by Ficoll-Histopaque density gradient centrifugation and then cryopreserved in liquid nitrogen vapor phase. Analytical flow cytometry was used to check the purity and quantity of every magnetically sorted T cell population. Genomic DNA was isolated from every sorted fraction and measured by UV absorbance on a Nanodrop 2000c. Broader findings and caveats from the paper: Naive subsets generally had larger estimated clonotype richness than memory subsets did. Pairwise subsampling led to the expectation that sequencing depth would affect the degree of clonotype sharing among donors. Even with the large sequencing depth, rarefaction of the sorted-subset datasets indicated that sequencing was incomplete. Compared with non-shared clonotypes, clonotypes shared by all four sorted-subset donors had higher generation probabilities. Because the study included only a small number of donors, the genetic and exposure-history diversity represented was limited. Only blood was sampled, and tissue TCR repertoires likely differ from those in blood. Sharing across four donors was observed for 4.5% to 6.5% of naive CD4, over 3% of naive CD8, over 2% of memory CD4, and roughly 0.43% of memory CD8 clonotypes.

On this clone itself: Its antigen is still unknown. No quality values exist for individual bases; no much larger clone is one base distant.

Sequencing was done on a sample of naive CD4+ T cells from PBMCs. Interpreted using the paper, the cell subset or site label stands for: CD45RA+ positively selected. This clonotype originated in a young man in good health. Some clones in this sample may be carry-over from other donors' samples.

DNA sequence: TGTGCCAGCAGGCTCCGTTTACAGGGGTCCTACGAGCAGTACTTC. This sequence encodes CASRLRLQGSYEQYF. This chain joins TRBV6-5 to TRBJ2-7; the central 7 bases match TRBD1. V ends up 6 bases short and J 1 base short, with an unmatched junction base count of 9. Inclusive of the bounding cysteine and phenylalanine, the CDR3 is 15 residues long. Only the CDR3 DNA stays, 45 bases, in frame from base 1. CDR1 and CDR2, per the germline V gene, are MNHEY and SVGAGI.